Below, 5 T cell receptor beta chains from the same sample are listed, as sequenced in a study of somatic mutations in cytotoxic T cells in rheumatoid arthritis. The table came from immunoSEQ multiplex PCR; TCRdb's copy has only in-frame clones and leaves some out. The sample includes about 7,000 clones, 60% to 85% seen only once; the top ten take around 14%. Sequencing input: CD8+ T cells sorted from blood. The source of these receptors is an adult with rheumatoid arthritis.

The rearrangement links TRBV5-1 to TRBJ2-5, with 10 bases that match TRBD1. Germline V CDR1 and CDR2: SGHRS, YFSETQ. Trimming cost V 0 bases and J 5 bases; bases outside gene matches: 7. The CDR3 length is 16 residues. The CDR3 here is CASSLGPTGGMETQYF. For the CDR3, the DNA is TGCGCCAGCAGCTTGGGCCCGACAGGGGGCATGGAGACCCAGTACTTC.

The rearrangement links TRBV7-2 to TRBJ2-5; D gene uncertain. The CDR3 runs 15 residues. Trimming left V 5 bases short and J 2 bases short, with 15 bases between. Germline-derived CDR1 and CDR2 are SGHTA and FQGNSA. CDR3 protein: CASSSNPNAQETQYF. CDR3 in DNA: TGTGCCAGCAGCAGCAACCCGAACGCGCAAGAGACCCAGTACTTC.

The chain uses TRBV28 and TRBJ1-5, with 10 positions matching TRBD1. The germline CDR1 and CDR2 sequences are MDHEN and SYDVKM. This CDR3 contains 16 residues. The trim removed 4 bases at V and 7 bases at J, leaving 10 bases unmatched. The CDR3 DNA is TGTGCCAGCAGTTCGGAGGGACAGGGGAGCGGGCAGCCCCAGCATTTT. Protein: CASSSEGQGSGQPQHF.

The CDR3 region is CASSLKGRMGEQFF. CDR3 in DNA: TGTGCCAGCAGCCTTAAAGGGCGCATGGGTGAGCAGTTCTTC. The rearrangement uses TRBV7-2 and TRBJ2-1; no firm D call. Between the trimmed V and J ends, which lost 5 bases and 9 bases, there was a span of 17 bases. The germline V gene encodes CDR1 SGHTA and CDR2 FQGNSA. The CDR3 is 14 amino acids.

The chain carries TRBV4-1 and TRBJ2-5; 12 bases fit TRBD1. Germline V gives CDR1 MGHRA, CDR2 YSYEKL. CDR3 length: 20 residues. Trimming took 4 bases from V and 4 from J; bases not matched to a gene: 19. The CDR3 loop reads CASSPYYGTGGLGGGETQYF. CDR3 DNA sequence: TGCGCCAGCAGCCCTTACTACGGGACAGGGGGCTTGGGGGGAGGAGAGACCCAGTACTTC.